Below are 32 T cell receptor beta chains sequenced from a single sample in a study of CD4 and CD8 cells across lung adenocarcinoma regions. MiXCR was run by TCRdb on the PCR reads, yielding one entry per CDR3 protein. The table includes around 4,500 distinct CDR3 sequences, over 45% detected once. The sequencing sample was made of CD4+ T cells from the margin of a lung tumor. These receptors originate from a female donor with lung adenocarcinoma. The CD4 and CD8 labels of this study may be unreliable.

V is TRBV11-3 and J is TRBJ2-1, with no clear D. There are 17 residues in the CDR3. The ends were cut back, 0 bases at V and 10 bases at J, with 22 bases in the middle. Per the germline V gene, CDR1 is SGHNT and CDR2 is YENEEA. CDR3 in amino acids: CASSLDLVADPQDEQFF. DNA for the CDR3: TGTGCCAGCAGCTTAGATCTTGTGGCCGACCCGCAGGACGAGCAGTTCTTC.

This clonotype is labeled large. The gene calls are TRBV6-1 and TRBJ2-2; TRBD2 might be the D (5 bases). The CDR3 contains 13 residues. Germline lookup yields CDR1 MNHNS and CDR2 SASEGT. The V gene lost 7 bases and the J gene lost 0 bases, with 6 bases spanning the gap. For the CDR3, the DNA is TGTGCCAGCATGGGAGCGAACACCGGGGAGCTGTTTTTT. As protein: CASMGANTGELFF.

This clonotype was detected many times. The chain carries TRBV12-3 or TRBV12-4 and TRBJ2-7; 8 bases match TRBD1. J lost 3 bases, V lost 7 bases, and 8 bases had no gene match. The CDR3 has 14 residues. The CDR3 is CASTPGGSVYEQYF. The CDR3 coding sequence is TGTGCCAGCACCCCAGGGGGCTCCGTCTACGAGCAGTACTTC.

By share of the sample, this clonotype is medium-sized. The chain couples TRBV6-1 to TRBJ2-1, with 8 bases identical to TRBD2. The last part of the DNA fits TRBJ2-5 better; the J call may be wrong. Germline V gene sequence: CDR1 MNHNS, CDR2 SASEGT. The CDR3 extends over 11 amino acids. CDR3 DNA: TGTGCGAGCGGGAGAGGGGAGACCCAGTACTTC. Translating gives CASGRGETQYF.

CDR3: CASSFPGNEQYF. The CDR3 bases are TGTGCCAGCAGTTTCCCAGGGAACGAGCAGTACTTC. The V call is TRBV27, the J call TRBJ2-1; possibly TRBD1 for D (5 bases). The J call may be mistaken, given a closer DNA end match to TRBJ2-7. This CDR3 has 12 amino acids. The germline gives CDR1 MNHEY, CDR2 SMNVEV (reference sequence).

The V and J genes are TRBV6-1 and TRBJ2-1, with unresolved D. Germline loops: CDR1 MNHNS, CDR2 SASEGT. V was shortened by 6 bases and J by 0 bases, with 9 bases between the two germline ends. The CDR3 covers 14 residues. The CDR3: CASRAVSSYNEQFF. CDR3 coding DNA: TGTGCCAGCAGGGCTGTTAGCTCCTACAATGAGCAGTTCTTC.

This clonotype appeared once. A clone one base away is much larger, so this may be a read error. The gene calls are TRBV6-1 and TRBJ2-1; the match to TRBD2 covers 9 bases. Germline V gene sequence: CDR1 MNHNS, CDR2 SASEGT. This CDR3 is built from 22 residues. The CDR3 nucleotides are TGTGCCAGCAACCCTCAAGGGCGTTGGGCGGGAGGGCGGGAAAGCTCCTACAATGAGCGGTTCTTC. As protein: CASNPQGRWAGGRESSYNERFF.

The chain couples TRBV6-5 to TRBJ2-1; D remains ambiguous. The V gene's germline CDR1 is MNHEY and CDR2 SVGAGI. V shed 2 bases and J shed 14 bases, with 19 bases lying between them. The length of the CDR3 is 14 residues. CDR3 nucleotide sequence: TGTGCCAGCAGTTACCCCGAAGGTGGTCAGGACGAGTTCTTC. It specifies CASSYPEGGQDEFF.

The chain links TRBV6-1 to TRBJ1-5; TRBD1 agrees at 7 bases. Germline V lookup: CDR1 MNHNS, CDR2 SASEGT. The CDR3 contains 15 residues. Trimming cost V 6 bases and J 0 bases; bases outside gene matches: 5. CDR3 sequence: CASRGQYNSNQPQHF. CDR3 DNA: TGTGCCAGCAGGGGACAGTATAATAGCAATCAGCCCCAGCATTTT.

This chain uses TRBV10-2 with TRBJ1-3, with D unresolved. Trimming took off 3 bases at V and 0 bases at J, with 12 bases between the two ends. The CDR3 is 16 residues long. Germline CDR1 and CDR2: WSHSY and SAAADI. CDR3 sequence: CASSESGDPSGNTIYF. The CDR3 DNA is TGCGCCAGCAGTGAATCAGGCGACCCCTCTGGAAACACCATATATTTT.

This clonotype was seen a few times. The chain recombines TRBV6-1 with TRBJ2-5; tentatively, D is TRBD1 or TRBD2 (5 bases each). Trimming left V 6 bases short and J 11 bases short, with 25 bases between. The germline gives CDR1 MNHNS, CDR2 SASEGT. The CDR3 totals 15 residues. In DNA form, the CDR3 reads TGTGCCAGCAGGGGCACCGGGACGGGAAGGGGTGAGCAGTACTTC. It codes for CASRGTGTGRGEQYF.

This clonotype is medium-sized in the sample. This rearrangement joins TRBV6-1 to TRBJ2-3; 8 bases fit TRBD2. The germline CDR1 and CDR2 sequences are MNHNS and SASEGT. V shed 4 bases, J shed 6 bases, and the junction held 9 bases outside the gene matches. This CDR3 is 15 amino acids long. DNA for the CDR3: TGTGCCAGCAGTGCTGTTAGCGGGATAGGGGATACGCAGTATTTT. Its translation is CASSAVSGIGDTQYF.

The rearrangement links TRBV6-1 to TRBJ2-1; D is ambiguous. The J call may be mistaken, given a closer DNA end match to TRBJ2-7. This CDR3 is built from 14 residues. In germline, CDR1 is MNHNS, CDR2 SASEGT. CDR3 sequence: CASSVGPEGDEQYF. The CDR3 DNA sequence: TGTGCCAGCAGTGTGGGCCCTGAAGGTGACGAGCAGTACTTC.

There are a few counts of this clonotype. The rearrangement uses TRBV23-1 and TRBJ2-1, with D unresolved. TRBV23-1 is designated an ORF whose function remains uncertain. CDR3 size: 13 residues. V was clipped by 11 bases and J by 4 bases, with 15 bases between them. The CDR3 DNA follows: TGCGCCGGAACCCACCGGGTTTACAATGAGCAGTTCTTC. This translates into CAGTHRVYNEQFF.

Concerning this clonotype itself: A read error may explain this, as a much larger clone is one base away. Written as DNA, the CDR3 is TGTGCCCGCAGCTTAGCGTTCAGCACAGATACGCAGTATTTT. Its protein product is CARSLAFSTDTQYF. The chain uses TRBV7-6 and TRBJ2-3; a weak D match, TRBD2 (5 bases). Per the germline V gene, CDR1 is SGHVS and CDR2 is FNYEAQ. The CDR3 has 14 amino acids.

The chain employs TRBV6-5 and TRBJ2-1, with TRBD2 matching over 8 bases. The trim removed 2 bases at V and 8 bases at J, leaving 11 bases unmatched. Per germline, CDR1 MNHEY and CDR2 SVGAGI. The CDR3 sequence is 16 residues long. CDR3 DNA sequence: TGTGCCAGCAGTTACACGGGACTAGTGGGAGGGGATGAGCAGTTCTTC. Protein product: CASSYTGLVGGDEQFF.

The chain is built from TRBV4-1 and TRBJ2-7; 7 nucleotides match TRBD2. The CDR3 sequence is 16 residues long. With 0 bases clipped from V and 2 bases from J, the junction kept 7 bases outside the gene matches. The germline CDR1 and CDR2 sequences are MGHRA and YSYEKL. In DNA, the CDR3 is TGCGCCAGCAGCCAAGACAGAGCGGGGAGTCCCTACGAGCAGTACTTC. It yields the protein CASSQDRAGSPYEQYF.

V is TRBV6-4 and J is TRBJ2-1, with 9 bases lining up with TRBD2. CDR1 MRHNA and CDR2 SNTAGT come from the germline V gene. This CDR3 is 15 amino acids long. The trim removed 4 bases at V and 4 bases at J, leaving 5 bases unmatched. CDR3 residues: CASSVLAGSYNEQFF. The CDR3 DNA follows: TGTGCCAGCAGTGTGCTAGCGGGGTCATACAATGAGCAGTTCTTC.

Judged by abundance, this clonotype is medium-sized. This sequence joins TRBV28 and TRBJ2-7; 7 nucleotides align to TRBD1. In germline, CDR1 is MDHEN, CDR2 SYDVKM. There are 14 residues in the CDR3. With V trimmed by 6 bases and J by 2 bases, 7 bases remained unmatched. The CDR3 loop reads CASRLRDSPYEQYF. The CDR3 DNA is TGTGCCAGCAGATTACGGGACAGTCCCTACGAGCAGTACTTC.

This sequence joins TRBV7-6 and TRBJ2-1; TRBD1 agrees at 7 bases. The end of the DNA is better explained by TRBJ2-7, so the J call may be wrong. Per germline, CDR1 SGHVS and CDR2 FNYEAQ. The CDR3 consists of 15 residues. CDR3 sequence reads: CASSEKLGQFYEQYF. CDR3 DNA sequence: TGTGCCAGCAGCGAGAAACTGGGACAGTTCTACGAGCAGTACTTC.

The chain recombines TRBV20-1 with TRBJ2-2; 8 bases match TRBD2. The CDR3 is made up of 17 amino acids. Germline-derived CDR1 and CDR2 are DFQATT and SNEGSKA (reference sequence). V gave up 1 base and J gave up 2 bases; unmatched junction bases: 9. The CDR3 DNA reads as TGCAGTGCTAGAGCGTTCGGGGGGGAGGCCAACACCGGGGAGCTGTTTTTT. Protein sequence: CSARAFGGEANTGELFF.

This clonotype was observed a few times. This chain links TRBV10-1 with TRBJ1-1, with a possible D match to TRBD1 (5 bases). Germline V gives CDR1 WNHNN, CDR2 SYGVQD (reference sequence). This CDR3 has 13 amino acids. The germline V and J ends were trimmed by 4 bases and 4 bases, with 10 bases remaining between them. The CDR3 sequence is CASSVSGTTEAFF. The CDR3 DNA reads TGCGCCAGCAGTGTATCCGGGACCACTGAAGCTTTCTTT.

This clonotype appeared a few times. The V call is TRBV20-1, the J call TRBJ2-7, with a possible D match to TRBD2 (5 bases). CDR3 size: 15 residues. Trimming took off 0 bases at V and 6 bases at J, with 18 bases between the two ends. Germline V CDR1 and CDR2: DFQATT, SNEGSKA (reference sequence). The CDR3 protein is CSARDGLARGGEQYF. DNA for the CDR3: TGCAGTGCTAGAGATGGGCTAGCCAGAGGTGGCGAGCAGTACTTC.

This clonotype ranks as medium-sized. The rearrangement joins TRBV12-3 or TRBV12-4 to TRBJ2-5; D is unresolved. The J call is uncertain, as TRBJ2-7 better fits the DNA end. The CDR3 has 16 amino acids. CDR3 in amino acids: CASSPTTRTGFYEQYF. DNA for the CDR3: TGTGCCAGCAGCCCGACGACGCGGACCGGCTTTTACGAGCAGTACTTC.

In its sample, this clonotype was seen a few times. The chain joins TRBV6-1 to TRBJ2-3; 10 nucleotides agree with TRBD2. The CDR3 contains 16 residues. Germline CDR1 reads MNHNS; CDR2 reads SASEGT. The V gene end was trimmed by 8 bases and the J gene end by 3 bases; junction bases not matched to a gene: 11. The CDR3 coding sequence is TGTGCCAGCGGGGCTAGCGGGAGAATCAGGACAGATACGCAGTATTTT. This gives the protein CASGASGRIRTDTQYF.

By sample fraction, this clonotype is medium-sized (0.01 to 0.1%). The V gene is TRBV28, the J gene TRBJ2-1; TRBD2 aligns across 8 bases. The CDR3 contains 15 residues. Germline V gene data show CDR1 as MDHEN and CDR2 as SYDVKM. Trimming took 7 bases from V and 5 from J; bases not matched to a gene: 10. The CDR3 protein is CASKPPSGGNNEQFF. CDR3 DNA sequence: TGTGCCAGCAAACCCCCCTCGGGGGGGAACAATGAGCAGTTCTTC. The entire variable domain, with the rest obtained from reference TRBV28 and TRBJ2-1, is as follows: DVKVTQSSRYLVKRTGEKVFLECVQDMDHENMFWYRQDPGLGLRLIYFSYDVKMKEKGDIPEGYSVSREKKERFSLILESASTNQTSMYLCASKPPSGGNNEQFFGPGTRLTVL.

This clonotype was recorded a few times. The V and J genes are TRBV6-2 or TRBV6-3 and TRBJ2-1; 14 bases line up with TRBD2. Germline CDR1 reads MNHEY; CDR2 reads SVGEGT. This CDR3 spans 17 amino acids. V was clipped by 7 bases and J by 1 base; unmatched bases: 6. CDR3 protein: CASTGLAGGESYNEQFF. In DNA form, the CDR3 reads TGTGCCAGCACAGGACTAGCGGGAGGAGAATCCTACAATGAGCAGTTCTTC.

The chain is built from TRBV27 and TRBJ2-1; 10 bases line up with TRBD2. V was clipped by 6 bases and J by 0 bases; unmatched bases: 8. The CDR3 totals 17 residues. Germline assignment: CDR1 MNHEY and CDR2 SMNVEV (reference sequence). The CDR3 spells CASSRTSGTLSYNEQFF. DNA of the CDR3: TGTGCCAGCAGCCGAACTAGCGGGACCCTCTCCTACAATGAGCAGTTCTTC.

The rearrangement uses TRBV6-5 and TRBJ2-2; 9 bases agree with TRBD2. CDR1 MNHEY and CDR2 SVGAGI come from the germline V gene. The CDR3 extends over 16 amino acids. Unmatched junction bases numbered 7, after V lost 3 bases and J lost 5 bases. In DNA, the CDR3 is TGTGCCAGCAGTTATCAGCTAGCGGGATTTACCGGGGAGCTGTTTTTT. This encodes CASSYQLAGFTGELFF.

This sequence joins TRBV12-3 or TRBV12-4 and TRBJ2-5, with D possibly being TRBD1 (5 bases). The CDR3 length is 13 residues. V lost 1 base and J 2 bases, leaving 5 bases between the germline ends. DNA for the CDR3: TGTGCCAGCAGTTTAGGACAGCAAGAGACCCAGTACTTC. Its translation is CASSLGQQETQYF.

By sample share, this clonotype is medium-sized. V gene TRBV27 combines with J gene TRBJ1-1, with D unclear. Germline lookup yields CDR1 MNHEY and CDR2 SMNVEV (reference sequence). Trimming took off 7 bases at V and 4 bases at J, with 25 bases between the two ends. The CDR3 sequence is 17 residues long. CDR3: CASNANNPYKPTTEAFF. The CDR3 DNA sequence: TGTGCCAGCAACGCGAATAATCCGTACAAACCCACCACTGAAGCTTTCTTT.

Remarks on this clonotype: One end of the junction varies from germline; a read error may be responsible. The chain carries TRBV10-3 and TRBJ2-3; D is perhaps TRBD1 or TRBD2 (5 bases each). This CDR3 is built from 14 residues. Germline V CDR1 and CDR2: ENHRY, SYGVKD. The CDR3 DNA is TGTGCGGGCTCCGGGGCAGGTGACCCAGATACCCAGTATTTC. It codes for CAGSGAGDPDTQYF.